The entry below gives a single T cell receptor beta chain sequence along with its context. Its matching antigen is unknown. Trimming left V 0 bases short and J 9 bases short, with 10 bases between. CDR1 and CDR2 from the germline V gene are SGHRS and YFSETQ. The CDR3 consists of 14 residues. Molecular barcoding with unique molecular identifiers was used for the TCRbeta library. TCRdb re-called the PCR reads through MiXCR, storing one row per CDR3 protein. The table has approximately 500,000 distinct CDR3 sequences, about a quarter seen once. This record comes from a study of T-cell reconstitution after alpha-beta-depleted transplantation in children. Overall study results and limits: At day 60, the high TCRbeta diversity found in some patients originated from recipient T cells and thymic progenitors that had survived.

V usage is TRBV5-1 and J usage is TRBJ1-6; a weak D match, TRBD1 (5 bases). The sequencing used PBMCs, collected before TCRalphabeta/CD19-depleted stem cell transplant. This sequence originates from a boy in the first two years of life with Wiskott-Aldrich syndrome, due to receive a stem cell transplant. The CDR3 DNA follows: TGCGCCAGCAGCTTGGAAGGGGTTGGTTCACCCCTCCACTTT. Translated: CASSLEGVGSPLHF. The full variable domain, with the rest looked up from reference TRBV5-1 and TRBJ1-6, is KAGVTQTPRYLIKTRGQQVTLSCSPISGHRSVSWYQQTPGQGLQFLFEYFSETQRNKGNFPGRFSGRQFSNSRSEMNVSTLELGDSALYLCASSLEGVGSPLHFGNGTRLTVT.